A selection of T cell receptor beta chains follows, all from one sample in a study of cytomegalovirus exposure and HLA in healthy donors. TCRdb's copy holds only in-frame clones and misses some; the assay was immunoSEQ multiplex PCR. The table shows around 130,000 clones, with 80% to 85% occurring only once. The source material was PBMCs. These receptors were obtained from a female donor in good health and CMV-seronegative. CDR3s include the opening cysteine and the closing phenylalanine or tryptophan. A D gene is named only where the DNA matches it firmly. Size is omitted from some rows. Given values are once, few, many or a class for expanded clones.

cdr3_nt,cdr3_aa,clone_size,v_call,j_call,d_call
TGTGCCAGTACTCTAGCGGGTGAAAAACTGTTTTTT,CASTLAGEKLFF,-,TRBV28,TRBJ1-4,-
TGTGCCAGCAGCTTAGATAGGACTAGCTACCTTGGAGAGCAGTACTTC,CASSLDRTSYLGEQYF,-,TRBV11-2,TRBJ2-7,TRBD2
TGTGCCAGCAGCCCCTGGGAGGACGAGCAGTACTTC,CASSPWEDEQYF,-,TRBV11-2,TRBJ2-7,-
TGTGCCTGGAGTACTGGGACTAGCGCCGTACCCTACGAGCAGTACTTC,CAWSTGTSAVPYEQYF,once,TRBV30,TRBJ2-7,TRBD2
TGTGCCAGCAGCTTTCCAGCGGGGGGTGTCCAAGAGACCCAGTACTTC,CASSFPAGGVQETQYF,-,TRBV7-2,TRBJ2-5,TRBD2
TGTGCCAGCAGTGCAGGGGGCTTATCCTACGAGCAGTACTTC,CASSAGGLSYEQYF,-,TRBV27,TRBJ2-7,TRBD1
TGTGCCAGCAGCATGACAGGAGCTTACGAGCAGTACTTC,CASSMTGAYEQYF,-,TRBV27,TRBJ2-7,-
TGTGCCAGCAGTCAGGGACTCTCTAGGTACGAGCAGTACTTC,CASSQGLSRYEQYF,-,TRBV27,TRBJ2-7,-
TGTGCCAGCAGCAATGGGGTACAGGCTGGGGCCAACGTCCTGACTTTC,CASSNGVQAGANVLTF,many,TRBV5-8,TRBJ2-6,-
TGTGCCAGCAGCTTGTTTCTAGCGGGAGTTGGGGAGCAGTACTTC,CASSLFLAGVGEQYF,-,TRBV5-4,TRBJ2-7,TRBD2
TGTGCCAGCAGCATTACTAGCGGGAGTATAGATACGCAGTATTTT,CASSITSGSIDTQYF,-,TRBV7-9,TRBJ2-3,TRBD2
TGTGCCAGTAGTCCTCTGGCCTGGAACACTGAAGCTTTCTTT,CASSPLAWNTEAFF,-,TRBV19,TRBJ1-1,-
TGTGCCTGGGAAGCAGGGAATAGAAACACCATATATTTT,CAWEAGNRNTIYF,-,TRBV30,TRBJ1-3,-
TGTGCCTGGAGTTCCATGACTAGTTTGGGCAAAAACATTCAGTACTTC,CAWSSMTSLGKNIQYF,-,TRBV30,TRBJ2-4,-
TGTGCCAGCAGTTACGACGGGACAGGGATAGGTACTGAAGCTTTCTTT,CASSYDGTGIGTEAFF,once,TRBV6-5,TRBJ1-1,TRBD1
TGTGCCAGCAGGGGATTAGGGACAGGGGAAGAGACCCAGTACTTC,CASRGLGTGEETQYF,-,TRBV6-5,TRBJ2-5,TRBD1
TGTGCCAGCAGAACTAGCGGGATTGCCGGGGAGCTGTTTTTT,CASRTSGIAGELFF,-,TRBV6-4,TRBJ2-2,TRBD2
TGTGCCAGCAGTTACTCCGGGATCCATGAGCAGTTCTTC,CASSYSGIHEQFF,-,TRBV6-5,TRBJ2-1,-
TGTGCCAGTAGTACAGGGTTGGGCACTGAAGCTTTCTTT,CASSTGLGTEAFF,few,TRBV19,TRBJ1-1,-
TGTGCCATCAGTGAGTCAGACAGGGGGCGGCCTGAAGCTTTCTTT,CAISESDRGRPEAFF,-,TRBV10-3,TRBJ1-1,TRBD1
TGTGCCAGCAGCGGGGGGGGACAAGGGTTGGGCCGGGACTATACCTACGAGCAGTACTTC,CASSGGGQGLGRDYTYEQYF,-,TRBV2,TRBJ2-7,TRBD2
TGTGCCAGCAGCGTAGGCCCAGCGGGAGGGATCTACGAGCAGTACTTC,CASSVGPAGGIYEQYF,-,TRBV9,TRBJ2-7,TRBD2
TGTGCCAGCAGGATCTCGGAGGACTATGGCTACACCTTC,CASRISEDYGYTF,-,TRBV7-9,TRBJ1-2,-
TGTGCCAGCAGTGGACAGCTAGCTGCAACTAATGAAAAACTGTTTTTT,CASSGQLAATNEKLFF,-,TRBV28,TRBJ1-4,-
TGTGCCAGCAGCTTAAGCGCGACCTACGAGCAGTACTTC,CASSLSATYEQYF,-,TRBV13,TRBJ2-7,-
TGTGCCAGCAGTTTGTCTAGCGGGAGCTACGAGCAGTACTTC,CASSLSSGSYEQYF,-,TRBV27,TRBJ2-7,TRBD2
TGTGCCAGCACCATGGGACAGGGTAGAGAGCAGTACTTC,CASTMGQGREQYF,-,TRBV2,TRBJ2-7,TRBD1
TGCAGCGTTGTAGGCGTAACGGGGGTAGAGACCCAGTACTTC,CSVVGVTGVETQYF,-,TRBV29-1,TRBJ2-5,-
TGTGCCACCAGCACTATGCAGGGGCGCAGCGGGGAGCTGTTTTTT,CATSTMQGRSGELFF,few,TRBV15,TRBJ2-2,-
TGTGCCAGCTCTCACCGGGTCTATAATGAAAAACTGTTTTTT,CASSHRVYNEKLFF,-,TRBV5-6,TRBJ1-4,-
TGTGCCAGCAGTTTTGCGGCAGATACGCAGTATTTT,CASSFAADTQYF,-,TRBV27,TRBJ2-3,-
TGTGCCAGTAGTATAGTCGGGACTAGCGGCTACAATGAGCAGTTCTTC,CASSIVGTSGYNEQFF,few,TRBV19,TRBJ2-1,TRBD2
TGTGCCAGCAGCCCAGGGGACAGGGGTGGAGATACGCAGTATTTT,CASSPGDRGGDTQYF,-,TRBV6-1,TRBJ2-3,TRBD1
TGTGCCAGCAGTGACCTAGCGCCCTTAGCAGGGGGCCGGGGGGAGACCCAGTACTTC,CASSDLAPLAGGRGETQYF,-,TRBV6-4,TRBJ2-5,TRBD1
TGTGCCAGCAGTCCCACCGGGACAGGGAACCATGGCTACACCTTC,CASSPTGTGNHGYTF,-,TRBV27,TRBJ1-2,TRBD1
TGTGCCAGCAGTTACTCTGCAGAAGAGACCCAGTACTTC,CASSYSAEETQYF,few,TRBV6-5,TRBJ2-5,-
TGTGCCAGCAGCCTTACCGGGACTAGCGGGAGTTCTGAGCAGTTCTTC,CASSLTGTSGSSEQFF,once,TRBV28,TRBJ2-1,TRBD2
TGTGCCATCAGCCCGACAGACTACGAGCAGTACTTC,CAISPTDYEQYF,few,TRBV10-3,TRBJ2-7,-
TGTGCCAGCAGTGGAATGACTAGCGGTCACTACAATGAGCAGTTCTTC,CASSGMTSGHYNEQFF,-,TRBV6-1,TRBJ2-1,TRBD2
TGTGCCAGCAGCTTATCACTCACTGAAGCTTTCTTT,CASSLSLTEAFF,once,TRBV7-9,TRBJ1-1,-
TGTGCCTGGAGTGCGGCCTTACAGGGGATCGGGTACTTC,CAWSAALQGIGYF,once,TRBV30,TRBJ2-7,TRBD1